This T cell receptor (beta chain) was documented in a study of blood T cell repertoires in COVID-19. Study-level background: Acute-phase and convalescent COVID-19 samples originated in the United States, Italy and Spain.

Enrolled through a virtual design, the participants were between 18 and 89 years of age and came from roughly 22 US areas. Regarding this clone: A read error may account for a junction end that differs from germline.

The data were produced by immunoSEQ multiplex PCR, yet TCRdb's version contains in-frame clones alone and is incomplete. The data show approximately 300,000 clones, with over 75% seen just once and about 10% held by the top ten. Sequenced sample: PBMCs or T cells enriched from blood (not recorded which). The sequence came from a woman aged 18-29 years who had recovered from COVID-19.

The CDR3 DNA is TGTGCCTGGAGATTGGCAGGCGCCGGAATCTTT. The encoded protein is CAWRLAGAGIF. The genes are TRBV30 and TRBJ1-1; D unclear. Germline CDR1 reads GTSNPN; CDR2 reads SVGIG (reference sequence). This CDR3 is 11 amino acids long.